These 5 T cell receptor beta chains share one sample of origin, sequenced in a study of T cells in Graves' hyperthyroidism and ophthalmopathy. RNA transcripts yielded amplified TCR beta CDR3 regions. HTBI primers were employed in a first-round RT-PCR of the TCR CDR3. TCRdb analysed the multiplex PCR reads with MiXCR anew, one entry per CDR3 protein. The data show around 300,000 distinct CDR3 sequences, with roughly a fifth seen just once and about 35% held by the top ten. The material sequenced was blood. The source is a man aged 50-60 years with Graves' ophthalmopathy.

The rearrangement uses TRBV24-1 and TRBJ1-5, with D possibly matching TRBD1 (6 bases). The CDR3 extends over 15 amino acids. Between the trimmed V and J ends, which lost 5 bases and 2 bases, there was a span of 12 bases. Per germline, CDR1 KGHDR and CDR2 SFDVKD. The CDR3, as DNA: TGTGCCACCAGTGGTACAGGGCTCCGCAATCAGCCCCAGCATTTT. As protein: CATSGTGLRNQPQHF.

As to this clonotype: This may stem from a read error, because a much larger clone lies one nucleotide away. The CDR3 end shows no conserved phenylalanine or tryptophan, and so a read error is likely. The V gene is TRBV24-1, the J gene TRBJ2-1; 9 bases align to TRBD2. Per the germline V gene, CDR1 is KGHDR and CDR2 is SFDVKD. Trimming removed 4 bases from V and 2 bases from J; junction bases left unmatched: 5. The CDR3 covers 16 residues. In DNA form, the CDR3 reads TGTGCCACCAGTGACCCGACTAGCGGTCCCTACAATGAGCAGTTCCTC. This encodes CATSDPTSGPYNEQFL.

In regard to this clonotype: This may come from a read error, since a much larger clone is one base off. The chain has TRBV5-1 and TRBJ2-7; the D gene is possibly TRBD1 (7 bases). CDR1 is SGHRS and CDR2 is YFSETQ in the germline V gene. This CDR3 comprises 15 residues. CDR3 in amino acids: CAGRPDREVIYEQYF. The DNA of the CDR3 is TGCGCCGGCAGGCCTGACAGGGAGGTCATCTACGAGCAGTACTTC.

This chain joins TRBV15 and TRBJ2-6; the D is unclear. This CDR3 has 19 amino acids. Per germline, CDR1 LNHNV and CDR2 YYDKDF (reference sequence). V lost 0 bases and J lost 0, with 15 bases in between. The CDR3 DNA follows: TGTGCCACCAGCAGAGATCGGGTCAGAATACTCTCTGGGGCCAACGTCCTGACTTTC. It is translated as CATSRDRVRILSGANVLTF.

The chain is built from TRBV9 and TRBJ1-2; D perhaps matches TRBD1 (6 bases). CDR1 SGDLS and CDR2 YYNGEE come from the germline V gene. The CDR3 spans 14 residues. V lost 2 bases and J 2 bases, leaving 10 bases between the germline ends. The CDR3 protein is CASSVGGQNYGYTF. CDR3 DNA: TGTGCCAGCAGCGTCGGGGGGCAGAACTATGGCTACACCTTC.